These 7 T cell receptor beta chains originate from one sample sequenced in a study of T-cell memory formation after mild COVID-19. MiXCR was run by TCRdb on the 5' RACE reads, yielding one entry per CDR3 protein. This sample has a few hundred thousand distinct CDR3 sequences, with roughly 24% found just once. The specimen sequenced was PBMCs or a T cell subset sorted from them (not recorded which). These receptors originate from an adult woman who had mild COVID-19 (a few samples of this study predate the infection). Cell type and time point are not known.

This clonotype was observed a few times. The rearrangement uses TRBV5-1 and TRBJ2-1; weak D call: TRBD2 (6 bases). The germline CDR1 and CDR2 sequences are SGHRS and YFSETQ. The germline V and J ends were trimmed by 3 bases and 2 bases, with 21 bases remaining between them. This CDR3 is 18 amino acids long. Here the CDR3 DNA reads TGCGCCAGCAGCTCCAGGCCCCTACTAGCAGAAGCCTACAATGAGCAGTTCTTC. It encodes CASSSRPLLAEAYNEQFF.

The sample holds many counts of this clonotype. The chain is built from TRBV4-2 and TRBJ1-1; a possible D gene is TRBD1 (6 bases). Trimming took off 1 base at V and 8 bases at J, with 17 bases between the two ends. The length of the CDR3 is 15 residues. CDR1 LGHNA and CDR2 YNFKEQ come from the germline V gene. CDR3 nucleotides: TGTGCCAGCAGCCAAGGGATATCGGACAGCCAAGAAGCTTTCTTT. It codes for CASSQGISDSQEAFF.

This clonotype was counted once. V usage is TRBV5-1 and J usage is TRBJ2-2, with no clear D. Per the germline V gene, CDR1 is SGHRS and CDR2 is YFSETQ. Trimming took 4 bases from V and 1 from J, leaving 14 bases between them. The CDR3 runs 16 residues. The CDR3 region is CASSVRPVENTGELFF. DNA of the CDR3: TGCGCCAGCAGCGTCCGACCCGTTGAGAACACCGGGGAGCTGTTTTTT.

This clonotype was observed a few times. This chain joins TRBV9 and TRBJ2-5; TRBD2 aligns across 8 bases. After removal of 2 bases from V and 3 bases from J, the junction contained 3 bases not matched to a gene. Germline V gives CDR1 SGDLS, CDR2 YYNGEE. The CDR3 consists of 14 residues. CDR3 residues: CASSVRAGEETQYF. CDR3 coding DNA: TGTGCCAGCAGCGTTCGAGCGGGGGAAGAGACCCAGTACTTC.

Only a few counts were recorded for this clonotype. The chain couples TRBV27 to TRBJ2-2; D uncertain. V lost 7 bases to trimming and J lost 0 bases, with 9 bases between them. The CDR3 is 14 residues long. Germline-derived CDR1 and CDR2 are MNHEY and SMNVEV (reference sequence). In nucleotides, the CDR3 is TGTGCCAGCATGGGCGGCGCGAACACCGGGGAGCTGTTTTTT. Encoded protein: CASMGGANTGELFF.

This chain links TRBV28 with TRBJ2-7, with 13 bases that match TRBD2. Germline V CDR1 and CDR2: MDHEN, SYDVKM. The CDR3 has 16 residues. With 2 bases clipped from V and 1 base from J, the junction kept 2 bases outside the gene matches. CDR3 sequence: CASSLILAGGSYEQYF. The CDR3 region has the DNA TGTGCCAGCAGTTTAATACTAGCGGGAGGGTCCTACGAGCAGTACTTC.

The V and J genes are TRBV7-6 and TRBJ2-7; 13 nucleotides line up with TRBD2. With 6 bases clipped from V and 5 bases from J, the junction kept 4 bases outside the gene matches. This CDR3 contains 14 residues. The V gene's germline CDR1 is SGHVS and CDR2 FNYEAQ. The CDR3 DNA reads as TGTGCCAGCAGTCCAGGGACTAGCGGGAACGAGCAGTACTTC. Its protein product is CASSPGTSGNEQYF.